The next 25 T cell receptor beta chains were all read from a single sample in a study of Ad26.COV2.S vaccination and SARS-CoV-2 variants. Specified treatment: around 19 received Ad26.COV2.S at low or high dose, single or two shots; roughly five received placebo; per-sample allocation not given. After the first vaccine or placebo injection, samples were drawn on day 63. Profiled with immunoSEQ multiplex PCR; TCRdb holds only in-frame clones, not every one. The table has under 400,000 clones, more than 75% seen once. Sequenced here: peripheral blood, sampled in a trial of Ad26.COV2.S vaccine versus placebo. All receptors derive from a person between 18 and 65 years old who received the Ad26.COV2.S COVID-19 vaccine or a placebo.

The chain employs TRBV30 and TRBJ2-7, with D hard to call. Germline CDR1 is GTSNPN and CDR2 is SVGIG (reference sequence). Trimming shortened V by 7 bases and J by 5 bases, and 18 bases separated the two germline ends. This CDR3 has 13 residues. The CDR3 DNA reads TGTGCCTCGGCTGAAAGTCAGACGGACGAGCAGTACTTC. Translated: CASAESQTDEQYF.

This chain joins TRBV4-2 and TRBJ1-1; tentative D call: TRBD1 (5 bases). Trimming took off 0 bases at V and 7 bases at J, with 9 bases between the two ends. This CDR3 contains 13 residues. CDR1 and CDR2 from the germline V gene are LGHNA and YNFKEQ. The CDR3 nucleotides read TGTGCCAGCAGCCAAGACCCAGGGCTTGAAGCTTTCTTT. This sequence encodes CASSQDPGLEAFF.

The chain combines TRBV5-1 with TRBJ2-7, with TRBD1 identical over 10 bases. The CDR3 sequence is 14 residues long. Germline CDR1 is SGHRS and CDR2 is YFSETQ. J gave up 7 bases and V 5 bases, and 9 bases lay outside the gene matches. CDR3 region: CASRNRDRGLEQYF. The CDR3 coding sequence is TGCGCCAGCAGGAATCGGGACAGGGGATTAGAGCAGTACTTC.

This chain connects TRBV7-8 to TRBJ1-2; tentatively, D is TRBD1 (5 bases). V was cut by 1 base and J by 6 bases, with 12 bases left in between. The CDR3 sequence is 14 residues long. Germline V gives CDR1 SGHVS, CDR2 FQNEAQ. The CDR3 region has the DNA TGTGCCAGCAGCTTAGACGGGGCTAGGCATGGCTACACCTTC. Its protein product is CASSLDGARHGYTF.

A single count supports this clone. The V call is TRBV5-4, the J call TRBJ2-2, with 8 positions matching TRBD1. There are 16 residues in the CDR3. Per the germline V gene, CDR1 is SGHNT and CDR2 is YYREEE (reference sequence). V shed 6 bases and J 4 bases; nucleotides not matched to a gene: 11. DNA for the CDR3: TGTGCCAGCAACCCAGACCGTACAGGGGGCACCGGGGAGCTGTTTTTT. It specifies CASNPDRTGGTGELFF.

V and J are TRBV7-2 and TRBJ1-5; 9 nucleotides match TRBD1. CDR1 is SGHTA and CDR2 is FQGNSA in the germline V gene. The V and J ends lost 2 bases and 6 bases, in that order; junction bases with no gene match: 8. The CDR3 sequence is 16 residues long. This chain's CDR3 is CASSLQGQGGGQPQHF. The CDR3 DNA reads as TGTGCCAGCAGCTTACAGGGACAGGGTGGAGGTCAGCCCCAGCATTTT.

The CDR3 here is CASTRENFFAGELFF. In nucleotides, the CDR3 is TGTGCCAGCACCAGGGAAAACTTCTTCGCCGGGGAGCTGTTTTTT. The chain uses TRBV19 and TRBJ2-2; D may be TRBD1 (5 bases). CDR1 and CDR2 (germline): LNHDA, SQIVND (reference sequence). The CDR3 extends over 15 amino acids. Trimming cost V 9 bases and J 6 bases, with 20 bases left between them.

V and J are TRBV19 and TRBJ1-2; 10 bases agree with TRBD1. CDR3 length equals 15 residues. Germline trimming cut 6 bases from V and 8 bases from J; bases unmatched to any gene: 12. CDR1 and CDR2 from the germline V gene are LNHDA and SQIVND (reference sequence). The CDR3 DNA sequence: TGTGCCAGTAGGGTGACAGGGGGCGCAGCTGGAGGCTACACCTTC. It codes for CASRVTGGAAGGYTF. Combining the CDR3 with reference TRBV19 and TRBJ1-2 gives the whole variable domain DGGITQSPKYLFRKEGQNVTLSCEQNLNHDAMYWYRQDPGQGLRLIYYSQIVNDFQKGDIAEGYSVSREKKESFPLTVTSAQKNPTAFYLCASRVTGGAAGGYTFGSGTRLTVV.

The table lists this clone with a count of one. The rearrangement links TRBV12-5 to TRBJ1-2, with D perhaps TRBD1 (6 bases). Germline-derived CDR1 and CDR2 are LGHNT and FRNRAP. V dropped 4 bases and J dropped 0 bases, with 15 bases sitting between them. The CDR3 has 16 amino acids. In DNA, the CDR3 is TGTGCTAGTGGTTCCCGGACAGATACTCCTAACTATGGCTACACCTTC. This translates into CASGSRTDTPNYGYTF.

This clone has a single count. This chain connects TRBV30 to TRBJ1-1; D possibly corresponds to TRBD1 (5 bases). Trimming took off 4 bases at V and 1 base at J, with 13 bases between the two ends. The CDR3 is 14 amino acids. The V gene's germline CDR1 is GTSNPN and CDR2 SVGIG (reference sequence). This CDR3 reads CAWNRGTENTEAFF. The CDR3 DNA is TGTGCCTGGAACCGCGGGACGGAGAACACTGAAGCTTTCTTT.

This chain connects TRBV25-1 to TRBJ2-2, with D uncertain. The germline V gene encodes CDR1 MGHDK and CDR2 SYGVNS. The V end was cut by 2 bases, the J end by 6 bases, with 4 bases between. The CDR3 sequence is 12 residues long. This CDR3 reads CASSEGAGELFF. The CDR3 nucleotides read TGTGCCAGCAGTGAAGGGGCCGGGGAGCTGTTTTTT.

The chain couples TRBV4-3 to TRBJ1-5; no definite D call. This CDR3 is 13 amino acids long. The V end was cut by 0 bases, the J end by 6 bases, with 6 bases between. The germline V gene has CDR1 LGHNA and CDR2 YSLEER. CDR3 coding DNA: TGCGCCAGCAGCCAAGAGTCCGGTCAGCCCCAGCATTTT. It codes for CASSQESGQPQHF.

The chain links TRBV7-9 to TRBJ1-1; D is unresolved. Germline V gives CDR1 SEHNR, CDR2 FQNEAQ (reference sequence). Trimming removed 2 bases at V and 3 bases at J, with 10 bases between. The CDR3 extends over 14 amino acids. CDR3 sequence reads: CASSLPRRDTEAFF. CDR3 DNA: TGTGCCAGCAGCTTACCAAGAAGGGACACTGAAGCTTTCTTT.

V gene TRBV18 combines with J gene TRBJ1-5; tentatively, D is TRBD1 (6 bases). V shed 2 bases and J shed 6 bases, with 20 bases lying between them. CDR3 length: 17 amino acids. Germline values: CDR1 KGHSH, CDR2 LQKENI. This chain's CDR3 is CASSPGGSGAAGQPQHF. In DNA form, the CDR3 reads TGTGCCAGCTCACCAGGGGGGTCGGGGGCTGCGGGTCAGCCCCAGCATTTT. Variable domain in full (rest from reference TRBV18 and TRBJ1-5): NAGVMQNPRHLVRRRGQEARLRCSPMKGHSHVYWYRQLPEEGLKFMVYLQKENIIDESGMPKERFSAEFPKEGPSILRIQQVVRGDSAAYFCASSPGGSGAAGQPQHFGDGTRLSIL.

This chain connects TRBV30 to TRBJ2-5; possibly TRBD2 for D (7 bases). Per germline, CDR1 GTSNPN and CDR2 SVGIG (reference sequence). V lost 5 bases, J lost 4 bases, and 20 bases lay in between. There are 15 residues in the CDR3. The CDR3 DNA follows: TGTGCCTGGGGGAGGGACGGGGGCAGGAGAGAGACCCAGTACTTC. Translating it yields CAWGRDGGRRETQYF.

The rearrangement uses TRBV2 and TRBJ2-4; tentatively, D is TRBD1 (5 bases). Germline CDR1 is SNHLY and CDR2 is FYNNEI. Trimming left V 3 bases short and J 3 bases short, with 6 bases between. The CDR3 runs 13 residues. For the CDR3, the DNA is TGTGCCAGCAGTGACAGGGACAAAAACATTCAGTACTTC. This codes for CASSDRDKNIQYF.

The chain employs TRBV4-2 and TRBJ1-6; 10 bases line up with TRBD1. CDR1 is LGHNA and CDR2 is YNFKEQ in the germline V gene. The CDR3 sequence is 20 residues long. The trim removed 0 bases at V and 4 bases at J, leaving 12 bases unmatched. The CDR3 region is CASSQDPPGTGVRYNSPLHF. CDR3 bases: TGTGCCAGCAGCCAAGATCCCCCTGGGACAGGGGTGAGGTATAATTCACCCCTCCACTTT.

This clone was counted only a few times. The rearrangement links TRBV11-2 to TRBJ2-7, with 8 bases lining up with TRBD1. The trim removed 5 bases at V and 6 bases at J, leaving 21 bases unmatched. Germline V gene lookup returns CDR1 SGHAT and CDR2 FQNNGV. The CDR3 consists of 18 residues. The CDR3 DNA follows: TGTGCCAGCAGCCTCGGGGCTGGGCAGGGGGCTCGGTGGGGCGAGCAGTACTTC. Translated: CASSLGAGQGARWGEQYF.

This rearrangement joins TRBV12-5 to TRBJ2-3; 7 bases fit TRBD2. CDR1 is LGHNT, CDR2 FRNRAP, per germline. The V and J ends lost 7 bases and 2 bases, in that order; junction bases with no gene match: 6. This CDR3 contains 14 residues. The DNA for the CDR3 is TGTGCTAGTGCCCCAAGCGGGGCCACAGATACGCAGTATTTT. Residues: CASAPSGATDTQYF.

The V gene is TRBV10-2, the J gene TRBJ2-4; the match to TRBD1 covers 7 bases. There are 15 residues in the CDR3. Per germline, CDR1 WSHSY and CDR2 SAAADI. J gave up 7 bases and V 10 bases, and 16 bases lay outside the gene matches. DNA for the CDR3: TGCGCCAACAAGACAGGGACGGAGGTAAGGAACATTCAGTACTTC. This codes for CANKTGTEVRNIQYF.

The chain joins TRBV7-2 to TRBJ1-1; the D is unclear. This CDR3 comprises 11 residues. Trimming took 5 bases from V and 8 from J, leaving 9 bases between them. The germline CDR1 and CDR2 sequences are SGHTA and FQGNSA. The CDR3 reads CASSPGREAFF. In DNA form, the CDR3 reads TGTGCCAGCAGCCCGGGTCGGGAAGCTTTCTTT.

V gene TRBV27 combines with J gene TRBJ1-3, with 7 bases that match TRBD1. J lost 3 bases, V lost 4 bases, and 6 bases had no gene match. The germline V gene encodes CDR1 MNHEY and CDR2 SMNVEV (reference sequence). The CDR3 is made up of 15 amino acids. For the CDR3, the DNA is TGTGCCAGCAGTTCACAGGGGTCGCTTGGAAACACCATATATTTT. It translates to CASSSQGSLGNTIYF.

CDR3 in amino acids: CASSESAGVISYGYTF. The CDR3, as DNA: TGTGCCAGCAGTGAATCCGCAGGGGTAATCTCTTATGGCTACACCTTC. The chain couples TRBV6-1 to TRBJ1-2; TRBD1 might be the D (6 bases). The CDR3 sequence is 16 residues long. V lost 2 bases and J lost 5, with 18 bases in between. Germline V lookup: CDR1 MNHNS, CDR2 SASEGT.

The chain employs TRBV4-3 and TRBJ1-5; D is unclear. CDR1 is LGHNA, CDR2 YSLEER, per germline. Trimming shortened V by 0 bases and J by 9 bases, and 9 bases separated the two germline ends. This CDR3 spans 13 amino acids. The DNA of the CDR3 is TGCGCCAGCAGCCAAGAAGTGTTATCGCCCCAGCATTTT. Translated, it gives CASSQEVLSPQHF.

The rearrangement links TRBV7-6 to TRBJ2-7; 10 bases agree with TRBD1. There are 15 residues in the CDR3. V trimming: 1 base; J trimming: 5 bases; junction bases outside the gene matches: 5. Germline V gene sequence: CDR1 SGHVS, CDR2 FNYEAQ. The CDR3, as DNA: TGTGCCAGCAGCTTAGGCCTGACAGGGGGCCACGAGCAGTACTTC. It translates to CASSLGLTGGHEQYF.